This T cell receptor (beta chain) was sequenced in a study of blood T cells in healthy people across ages. As to this clonotype: Its specificity is not known.

Through a sample-barcoded 5' primer and a J-beta primer mix, a second PCR was run for 7 to 11 cycles. From the 5' RACE reads, TCRdb called clonotypes with MiXCR, one entry per CDR3 protein. The data contain some 850,000 distinct CDR3 sequences, around a quarter of them singletons. Overall study findings and caveats: Conclusively comparing naive with antigen-experienced cells was impossible with unsorted PBMCs.

Each donor's blood draw was approximately 10 milliliters of peripheral blood. Unmatched junction bases numbered 9, after V lost 6 bases and J lost 0 bases. Germline-derived CDR1 and CDR2 are MDHEN and SYDVKM. The CDR3 contains 16 residues. This sample was shared with a second study, whose subject was T cells of mothers and their children. That paper adds: Every mother produced more than 9.5 million TCR beta CDR3 reads, whereas every child provided about 3 million. In both related and unrelated pairs, TCR recombination output is shaped similarly by thymic selection.

This TCR was sampled from a boy between 10 and 17 years old in good health. Source material: blood. This chain joins TRBV28 and TRBJ2-5, with 8 nucleotides matching TRBD2. The CDR3 region is CASRQRSGGNQETQYF. DNA of the CDR3: TGTGCCAGCAGACAGAGGAGCGGGGGAAACCAAGAGACCCAGTACTTC. Drawing the rest from reference TRBV28 and TRBJ2-5, the complete variable domain is DVKVTQSSRYLVKRTGEKVFLECVQDMDHENMFWYRQDPGLGLRLIYFSYDVKMKEKGDIPEGYSVSREKKERFSLILESASTNQTSMYLCASRQRSGGNQETQYFGPGTRLLVL.